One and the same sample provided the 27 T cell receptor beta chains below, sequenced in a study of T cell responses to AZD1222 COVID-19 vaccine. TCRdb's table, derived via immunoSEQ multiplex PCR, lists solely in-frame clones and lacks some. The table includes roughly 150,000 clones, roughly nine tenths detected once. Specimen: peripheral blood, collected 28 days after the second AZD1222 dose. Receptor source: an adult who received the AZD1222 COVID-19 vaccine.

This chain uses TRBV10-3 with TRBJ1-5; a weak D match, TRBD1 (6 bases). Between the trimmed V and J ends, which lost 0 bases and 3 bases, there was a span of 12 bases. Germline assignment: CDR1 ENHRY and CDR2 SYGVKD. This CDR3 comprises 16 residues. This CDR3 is CAISESGRGVNQPQHF. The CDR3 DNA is TGTGCCATCAGTGAGTCAGGCAGGGGAGTCAATCAGCCCCAGCATTTT.

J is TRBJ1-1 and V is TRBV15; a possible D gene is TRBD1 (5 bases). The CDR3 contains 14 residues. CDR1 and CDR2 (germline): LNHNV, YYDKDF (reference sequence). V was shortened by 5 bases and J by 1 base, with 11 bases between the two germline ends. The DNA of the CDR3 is TGTGCCACCAGCTGGGGACTTTCGAACACTGAAGCTTTCTTT. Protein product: CATSWGLSNTEAFF.

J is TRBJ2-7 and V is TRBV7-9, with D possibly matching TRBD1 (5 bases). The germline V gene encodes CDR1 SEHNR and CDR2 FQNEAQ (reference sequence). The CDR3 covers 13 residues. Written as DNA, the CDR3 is TGTGCAGGTCAGGACACCCTAACCTACGAGCAGTACTTC. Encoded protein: CAGQDTLTYEQYF.

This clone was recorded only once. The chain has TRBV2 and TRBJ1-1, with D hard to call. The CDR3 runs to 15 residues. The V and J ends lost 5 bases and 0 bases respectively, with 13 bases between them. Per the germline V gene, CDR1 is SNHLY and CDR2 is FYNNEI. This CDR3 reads CASSFDDAVNTEAFF. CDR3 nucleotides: TGTGCCAGCAGTTTTGACGATGCTGTGAACACTGAAGCTTTCTTT.

In DNA form, the CDR3 reads TGCACCAGCAGCCAAGAGACAGATTCCTACAATGAGCAGTTCTTC. Translating it yields CTSSQETDSYNEQFF. The chain recombines TRBV1 with TRBJ2-1; whether TRBD1, the table's D call, matches the DNA was not checked. TRBV1 constitutes a pseudogene. This CDR3 comprises 15 residues.

The CDR3 protein is CASSLGTDNEQFF. The CDR3 nucleotides read TGTGCCAGCAGTTTGGGGACTGACAATGAGCAGTTCTTC. V is TRBV27 and J is TRBJ2-1, with D possibly being TRBD2 (6 bases). Germline-derived CDR1 and CDR2 are MNHEY and SMNVEV (reference sequence). The CDR3 has 13 residues. V lost 3 bases, J lost 5 bases, and 8 bases lay in between.

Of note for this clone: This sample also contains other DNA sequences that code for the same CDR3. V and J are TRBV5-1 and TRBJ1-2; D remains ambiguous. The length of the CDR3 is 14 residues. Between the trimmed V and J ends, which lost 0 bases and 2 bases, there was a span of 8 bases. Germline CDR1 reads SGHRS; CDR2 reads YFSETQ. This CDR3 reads CASSLEGQNYGYTF. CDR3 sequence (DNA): TGCGCCAGCAGCTTGGAAGGGCAAAACTATGGCTACACCTTC.

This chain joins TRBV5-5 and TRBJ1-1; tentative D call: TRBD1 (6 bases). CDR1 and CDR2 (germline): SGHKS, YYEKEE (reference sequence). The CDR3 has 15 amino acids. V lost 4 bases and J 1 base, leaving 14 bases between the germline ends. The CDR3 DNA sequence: TGTGCCAGCAGCCCGGACAGCCGATCGAACACTGAAGCTTTCTTT. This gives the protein CASSPDSRSNTEAFF.

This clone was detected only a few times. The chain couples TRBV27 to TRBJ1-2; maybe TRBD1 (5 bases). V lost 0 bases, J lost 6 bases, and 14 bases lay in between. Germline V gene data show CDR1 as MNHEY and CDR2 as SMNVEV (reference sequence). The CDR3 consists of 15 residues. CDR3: CASSLSRPGENGYTF. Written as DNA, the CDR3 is TGTGCCAGCAGTTTATCTCGCCCGGGGGAGAATGGCTACACCTTC.

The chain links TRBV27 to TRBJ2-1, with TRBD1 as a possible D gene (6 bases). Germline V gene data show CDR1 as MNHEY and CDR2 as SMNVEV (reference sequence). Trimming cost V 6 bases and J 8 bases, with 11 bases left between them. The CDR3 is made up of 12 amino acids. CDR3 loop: CASSQYRDEQFF. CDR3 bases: TGTGCCAGCAGCCAATACAGGGATGAGCAGTTCTTC.

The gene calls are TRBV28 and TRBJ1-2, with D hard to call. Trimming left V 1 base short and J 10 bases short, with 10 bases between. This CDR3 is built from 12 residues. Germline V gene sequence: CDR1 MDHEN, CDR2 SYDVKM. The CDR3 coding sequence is TGTGCCAGCAGTTTATTTACAGAGCACTACACCTTC. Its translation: CASSLFTEHYTF.

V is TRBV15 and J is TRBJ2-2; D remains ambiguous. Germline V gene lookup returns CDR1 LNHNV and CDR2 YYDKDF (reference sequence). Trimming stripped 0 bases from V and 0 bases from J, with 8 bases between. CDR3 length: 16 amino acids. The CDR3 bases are TGTGCCACCAGCAGAGATGGGGTTTCGAACACCGGGGAGCTGTTTTTT. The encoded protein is CATSRDGVSNTGELFF.

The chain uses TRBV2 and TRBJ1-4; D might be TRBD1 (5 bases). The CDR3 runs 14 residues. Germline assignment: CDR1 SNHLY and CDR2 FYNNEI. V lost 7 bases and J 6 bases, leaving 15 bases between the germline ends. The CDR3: CASTRDRTHEKLFF. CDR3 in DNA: TGTGCCAGCACCAGGGACCGAACCCATGAAAAACTGTTTTTT.

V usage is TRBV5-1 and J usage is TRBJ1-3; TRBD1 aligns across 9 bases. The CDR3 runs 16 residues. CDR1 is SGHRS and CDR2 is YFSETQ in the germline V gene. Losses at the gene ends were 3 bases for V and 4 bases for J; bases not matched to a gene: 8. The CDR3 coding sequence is TGCGCCAGCAGCTCGTCCGGGACAGGGTCCGGAAACACCATATATTTT. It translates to CASSSSGTGSGNTIYF.

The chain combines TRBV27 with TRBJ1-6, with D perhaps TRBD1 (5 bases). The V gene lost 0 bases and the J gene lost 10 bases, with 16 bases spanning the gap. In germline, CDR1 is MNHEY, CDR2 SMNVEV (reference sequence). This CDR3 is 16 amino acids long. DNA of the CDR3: TGTGCCAGCAGTTTATCGTGGGAGGGGTGGCGATCACCCCTCCACTTT. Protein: CASSLSWEGWRSPLHF.

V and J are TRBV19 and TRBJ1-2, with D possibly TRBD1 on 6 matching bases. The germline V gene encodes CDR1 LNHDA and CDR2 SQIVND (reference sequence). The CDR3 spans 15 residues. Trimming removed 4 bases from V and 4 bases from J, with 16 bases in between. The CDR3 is CASSTTGSGGYGYTF. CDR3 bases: TGTGCCAGTAGTACAACAGGGTCTGGTGGCTATGGCTACACCTTC.

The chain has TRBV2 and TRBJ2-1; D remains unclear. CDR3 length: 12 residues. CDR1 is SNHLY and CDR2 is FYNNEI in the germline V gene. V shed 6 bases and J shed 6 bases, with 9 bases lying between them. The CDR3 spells CASRVYGNEQFF. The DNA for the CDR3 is TGTGCCAGCAGAGTTTACGGCAATGAGCAGTTCTTC.

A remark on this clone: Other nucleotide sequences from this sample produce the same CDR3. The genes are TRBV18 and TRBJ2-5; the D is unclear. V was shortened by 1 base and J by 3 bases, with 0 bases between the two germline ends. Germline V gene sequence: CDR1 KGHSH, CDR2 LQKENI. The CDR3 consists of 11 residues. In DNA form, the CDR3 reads TGTGCCAGCTCACCACAAGAGACCCAGTACTTC. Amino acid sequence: CASSPQETQYF.

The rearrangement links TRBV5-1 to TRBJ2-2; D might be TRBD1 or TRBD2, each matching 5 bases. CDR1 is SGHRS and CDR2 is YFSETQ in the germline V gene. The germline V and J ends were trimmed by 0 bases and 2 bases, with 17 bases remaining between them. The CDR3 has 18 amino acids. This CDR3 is CASSLELRGAGNTGELFF. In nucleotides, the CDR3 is TGCGCCAGCAGCTTGGAACTTCGGGGCGCCGGTAACACCGGGGAGCTGTTTTTT.

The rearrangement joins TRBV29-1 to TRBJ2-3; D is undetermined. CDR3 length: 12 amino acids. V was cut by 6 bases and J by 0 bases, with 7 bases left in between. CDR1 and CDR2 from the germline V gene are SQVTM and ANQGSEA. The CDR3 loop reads CSVDGSTDTQYF. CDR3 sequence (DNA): TGCAGCGTCGATGGGAGCACAGATACGCAGTATTTT.

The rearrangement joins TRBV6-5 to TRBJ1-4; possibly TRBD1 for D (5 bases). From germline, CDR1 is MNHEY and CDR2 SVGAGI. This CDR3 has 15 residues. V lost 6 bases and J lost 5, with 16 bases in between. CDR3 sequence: CASRPARQGNEKLFF. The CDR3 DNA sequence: TGTGCCAGCAGACCGGCCCGGCAGGGCAATGAAAAACTGTTTTTT.

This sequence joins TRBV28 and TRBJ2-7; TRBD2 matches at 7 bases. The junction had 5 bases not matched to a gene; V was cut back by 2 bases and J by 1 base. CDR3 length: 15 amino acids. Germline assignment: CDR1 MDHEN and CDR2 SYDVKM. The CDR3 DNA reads TGTGCCAGCAGTTTACGGGGGAGGGGATCCTACGAGCAGTACTTC. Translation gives CASSLRGRGSYEQYF.

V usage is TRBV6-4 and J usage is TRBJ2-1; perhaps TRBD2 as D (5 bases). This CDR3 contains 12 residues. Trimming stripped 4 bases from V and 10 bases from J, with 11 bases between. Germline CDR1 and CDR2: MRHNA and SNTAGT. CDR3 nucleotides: TGTGCCAGCAGTGTCGGGGTGGGGGAGCAGTTCTTC. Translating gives CASSVGVGEQFF.

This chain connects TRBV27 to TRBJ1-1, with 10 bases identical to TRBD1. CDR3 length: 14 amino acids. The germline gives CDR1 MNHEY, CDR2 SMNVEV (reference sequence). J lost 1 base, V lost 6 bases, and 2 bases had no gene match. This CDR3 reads CASRRQGANTEAFF. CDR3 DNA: TGTGCCAGCAGAAGACAGGGGGCGAACACTGAAGCTTTCTTT.

The CDR3 loop reads CASSSTDRGGSYNEQFF. The CDR3 DNA sequence: TGTGCCAGCAGCTCAACCGACCGCGGGGGCTCCTACAATGAGCAGTTCTTC. The chain is built from TRBV7-6 and TRBJ2-1; 7 bases are shared with TRBD2. V was clipped by 4 bases and J by 0 bases; unmatched bases: 9. This CDR3 spans 17 amino acids. The germline V gene encodes CDR1 SGHVS and CDR2 FNYEAQ.

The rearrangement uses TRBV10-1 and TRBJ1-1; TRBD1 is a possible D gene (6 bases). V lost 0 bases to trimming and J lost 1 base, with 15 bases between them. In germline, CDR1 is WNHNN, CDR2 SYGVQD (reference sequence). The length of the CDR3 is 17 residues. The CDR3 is CASSESNRAQGNTEAFF. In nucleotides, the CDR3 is TGCGCCAGCAGTGAGTCGAACAGGGCGCAGGGGAACACTGAAGCTTTCTTT.

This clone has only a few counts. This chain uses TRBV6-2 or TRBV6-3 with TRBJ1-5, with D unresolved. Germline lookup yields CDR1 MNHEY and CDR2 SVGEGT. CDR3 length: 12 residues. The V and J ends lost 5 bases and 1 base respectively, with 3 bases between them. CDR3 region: CASSDSNQPQHF. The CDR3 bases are TGTGCCAGCAGTGACAGCAATCAGCCCCAGCATTTT.